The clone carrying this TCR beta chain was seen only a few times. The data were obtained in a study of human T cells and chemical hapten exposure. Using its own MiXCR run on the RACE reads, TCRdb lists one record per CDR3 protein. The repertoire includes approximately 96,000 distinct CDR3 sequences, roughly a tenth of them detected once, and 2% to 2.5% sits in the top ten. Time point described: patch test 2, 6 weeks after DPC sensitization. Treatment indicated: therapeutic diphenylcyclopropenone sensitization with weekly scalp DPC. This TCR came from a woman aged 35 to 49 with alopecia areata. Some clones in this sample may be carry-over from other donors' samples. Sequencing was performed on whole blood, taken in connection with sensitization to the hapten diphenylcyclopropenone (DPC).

CDR3 region: CASSFRGTSGIADTQYF. The CDR3 region has the DNA TGTGCCAGCAGCTTTCGCGGGACTAGCGGGATCGCAGATACGCAGTATTTT. The V gene is TRBV7-6, the J gene TRBJ2-3, with 13 nucleotides matching TRBD2. This CDR3 contains 17 residues. The germline gives CDR1 SGHVS, CDR2 FNYEAQ. With V trimmed by 3 bases and J by 4 bases, 7 bases remained unmatched. The variable domain in full, completed from reference TRBV7-6 and TRBJ2-3, reads GAGVSQSPRYKVTKRGQDVALRCDPISGHVSLYWYRQALGQGPEFLTYFNYEAQQDKSGLPNDRFSAERPEGSISTLTIQRTEQRDSAMYRCASSFRGTSGIADTQYFGPGTRLTVL.